These 16 T cell receptor beta chains share one sample of origin, sequenced in a study of blood T cells in healthy people across ages. A second PCR, run for about 6 to 11 cycles, used a sample-barcoded 5' primer plus a J-beta primer mix. One entry per CDR3 protein, called by TCRdb with MiXCR from the 5' RACE reads. The table lists 1.5 million to 2 million distinct CDR3 sequences, 28% of them singletons. The sequencing sample was made of blood. The receptors stem from a woman aged 25 to 39 in good health.

The V call is TRBV5-6, the J call TRBJ1-2, with D possibly being TRBD1 (5 bases). CDR3 length: 15 amino acids. CDR1 SGHDT and CDR2 YYEEEE come from the germline V gene. Trimming left V 3 bases short and J 6 bases short, with 18 bases between. The chain's CDR3 is CASSSLAGARHGYTF. The CDR3 DNA reads as TGTGCCAGCAGCTCCCTCGCCGGGGCGAGGCATGGCTACACCTTC.

This clonotype was seen at least ten times. The V gene is TRBV20-1, the J gene TRBJ2-5; 11 bases fit TRBD1. The CDR3 has 17 amino acids. Germline-derived CDR1 and CDR2 are DFQATT and SNEGSKA (reference sequence). Trimming took 2 bases from V and 11 from J; bases not matched to a gene: 19. In DNA, the CDR3 is TGCAGTGCTAGACCTAGCTTACCGGGACAGGGGGTGAACGATCAGTACTTC. It codes for CSARPSLPGQGVNDQYF.

The gene calls are TRBV7-2 and TRBJ2-5, with D perhaps TRBD1 (6 bases). With 5 bases removed from V and 7 bases from J, the gap between germline ends came to 20 bases. Germline assignment: CDR1 SGHTA and CDR2 FQGNSA. The CDR3 is 15 amino acids. In DNA form, the CDR3 reads TGTGCCAGCAGCGCACGAGACGGACAGAAAGGGACCCAGTACTTC. Translation gives CASSARDGQKGTQYF. The full variable domain, in which reference TRBV7-2 and TRBJ2-5 provide the parts outside the CDR3, is GAGVSQSPSNKVTEKGKDVELRCDPISGHTALYWYRQSLGQGLEFLIYFQGNSAPDKSGLPSDRFSAERTGGSVSTLTIQRTQQEDSAVYLCASSARDGQKGTQYFGPGTRLLVL.

The chain carries TRBV3-1 and TRBJ2-3; 10 positions match TRBD2. Germline V gene data show CDR1 as LGHDT and CDR2 as YNNKEL (reference sequence). The CDR3 loop spans 16 amino acids. The V gene end was trimmed by 3 bases and the J gene end by 3 bases; junction bases not matched to a gene: 6. CDR3 residues: CASSQKAGGPTDTQYF. The CDR3 DNA is TGTGCCAGCAGCCAGAAAGCGGGAGGGCCAACAGATACGCAGTATTTT.

This chain links TRBV6-2 or TRBV6-3 with TRBJ2-4, with D possibly TRBD1 on 5 matching bases. The CDR3 is 17 residues long. V lost 6 bases and J 3 bases, leaving 21 bases between the germline ends. Germline loops: CDR1 MNHEY, CDR2 SVGEGT. The CDR3 bases are TGTGCCAGCAGCTTAACAGGAGAACTAAAAAACAAAAACATTCAGTACTTC. This codes for CASSLTGELKNKNIQYF.

As for this clonotype: The junction departs from germline at one end; a sequencing error may be responsible. The chain recombines TRBV10-3 with TRBJ1-6; D is possibly TRBD1 (5 bases). Per germline, CDR1 ENHRY and CDR2 SYGVKD. The CDR3 consists of 15 residues. This CDR3 is CAIGNPNGGNSPIHF. CDR3 coding DNA: TGTGCCATCGGTAACCCCAACGGGGGTAATTCACCCATCCACTTT.

The chain uses TRBV27 and TRBJ1-4, with unresolved D. The germline CDR1 and CDR2 sequences are MNHEY and SMNVEV (reference sequence). This CDR3 spans 15 amino acids. V was clipped by 6 bases and J by 7 bases, with 18 bases between them. The CDR3, as DNA: TGTGCCAGCAGACCCCAACCGCGCGTGGGTGAAAAACTGTTTTTT. The encoded protein is CASRPQPRVGEKLFF.

J is TRBJ2-7 and V is TRBV12-3 or TRBV12-4; 7 bases map to TRBD1. The CDR3 spans 12 residues. The V and J ends lost 7 bases and 5 bases, in that order; junction bases with no gene match: 5. CDR3 coding DNA: TGTGCCAGCACTACCGGACAGGACGAGCAGTACTTC. It is translated as CASTTGQDEQYF.

The chain recombines TRBV2 with TRBJ2-7; no firm D call. The V gene's germline CDR1 is SNHLY and CDR2 FYNNEI. CDR3 length: 13 amino acids. V gave up 7 bases and J gave up 0 bases, with 10 bases separating them. This CDR3 is CASTRTASYEQYF. CDR3 nucleotide sequence: TGTGCCAGCACAAGGACGGCCTCCTACGAGCAGTACTTC.

This clonotype showed up just a few times. This chain joins TRBV7-9 and TRBJ1-2, with D maybe TRBD1 (6 bases). Deletions cut 0 bases from V and 0 bases from J, with 20 bases between. The germline gives CDR1 SEHNR, CDR2 FQNEAQ (reference sequence). The CDR3 spans 19 residues. The CDR3 reads CASSLAPLSGVAANYGYTF. In DNA form, the CDR3 reads TGTGCCAGCAGCTTAGCCCCCCTCTCAGGGGTTGCCGCTAACTATGGCTACACCTTC.

The chain has TRBV3-1 and TRBJ2-1; TRBD2 aligns across 7 bases. Germline CDR1 and CDR2: LGHDT and YNNKEL (reference sequence). With 4 bases clipped from V and 6 bases from J, the junction kept 12 bases outside the gene matches. The CDR3 sequence is 16 residues long. The chain's CDR3 is CASSPRWGGLANEQFF. In DNA form, the CDR3 reads TGTGCCAGCAGCCCAAGATGGGGAGGGCTAGCCAATGAGCAGTTCTTC.

The sample holds many counts of this clonotype. The J gene is TRBJ2-1, the V gene TRBV28; possibly TRBD1 for D (8 bases). The CDR3 consists of 15 residues. With 5 bases removed from V and 2 bases from J, the gap between germline ends came to 13 bases. Germline CDR1 and CDR2: MDHEN and SYDVKM. The CDR3 sequence is CASSPTGGAYNEQFF. CDR3 coding DNA: TGTGCCAGCAGTCCAACAGGGGGGGCCTACAATGAGCAGTTCTTC.

This clonotype has more than one count but fewer than ten. The chain combines TRBV6-5 with TRBJ2-1; D is possibly TRBD1 or TRBD2 (5 bases each). The germline CDR1 and CDR2 sequences are MNHEY and SVGAGI. The CDR3 totals 16 residues. Trimming took off 8 bases at V and 0 bases at J, with 17 bases between the two ends. CDR3 protein: CASGTIGLSSYNEQFF. CDR3 coding DNA: TGTGCCAGCGGGACGATTGGGTTAAGCTCCTACAATGAGCAGTTCTTC.

This chain joins TRBV12-3 or TRBV12-4 and TRBJ1-1; D remains ambiguous. This CDR3 comprises 13 residues. V shed 3 bases and J shed 3 bases, with 8 bases lying between them. Here the CDR3 reads CASSFSMDTEAFF. CDR3 DNA sequence: TGTGCCAGCAGTTTTTCCATGGACACTGAAGCTTTCTTT.

This chain links TRBV4-1 with TRBJ2-6, with no clear D. The germline CDR1 and CDR2 sequences are MGHRA and YSYEKL. The CDR3 is 15 amino acids. Between the trimmed V and J ends, which lost 8 bases and 2 bases, there was a span of 13 bases. The CDR3 DNA reads as TGCGCCAGCGGTTTCCCTCAACCTGGGGCCAACGTCCTGACTTTC. The encoded protein is CASGFPQPGANVLTF.

At least ten counts were recorded for this clonotype. The J gene is TRBJ1-4, the V gene TRBV7-8; D is undetermined. The V gene lost 4 bases and the J gene lost 2 bases, with 14 bases spanning the gap. The CDR3 is made up of 16 amino acids. CDR1 and CDR2 from the germline V gene are SGHVS and FQNEAQ. The CDR3 sequence: CASSSRNIETNEKLFF. The CDR3 DNA is TGTGCCAGCAGCTCGAGAAACATCGAGACTAATGAAAAACTGTTTTTT.